This T cell receptor beta chain is from a study of T cells in Graves' hyperthyroidism and ophthalmopathy (dated by TCRdb to the late 2010s). For the study in its entirety: Peripheral blood was collected at initial diagnosis, before any treatment. To identify distinguishing TCR V-J signatures, a discovery cohort of around 100 patients was used, comprising 43 with Graves' ophthalmopathy and 57 with stable Graves' hyperthyroidism. An independent validation cohort of about 20 hyperthyroidism patients and about 15 patients who later progressed to ophthalmopathy tested prospective prediction of ophthalmopathy. The 100 discovery patients were randomly split 7:3 into training and test sets. In addition, the study compared T-cell repertoires in thyroid tissue and in blood from several Graves' hyperthyroidism patients. Once sampling was done, hyperthyroidism patients were given methimazole at a starting dose of 30 mg daily, whereas ophthalmopathy patients were given high-dose intravenous methylprednisolone. The paper describes TCR Vbeta CDR3 sequencing of around 140 peripheral blood samples, made up of 43 ophthalmopathy patients, some 80 hyperthyroidism patients and 17 progressor patients.

From the cysteine up to the phenylalanine, the CDR3 has a length of 14 residues. The retained sequence is limited to the CDR3, 42 bases, with the frame set at the first base. Deletion took 7 bases off V and 7 bases off J, with a span of 17 bases between the germline ends. Graves' hyperthyroidism was defined as stable when no progression to ophthalmopathy occurred over 18 months of follow-up. Hyperthyroidism patients were newly diagnosed, had a disease duration of under 2 months, and were aged 18 to 65 years. Any patient with an uncontrolled infection, another autoimmune disease, pregnancy or lactation was excluded. Diagnoses relied on clinical symptoms, serum thyroxine and TRAb, thyroid ultrasound and orbital computed tomography. PBMCs were separated from 10 ml of fresh peripheral blood using Ficoll-Paque density gradient centrifugation. Trizol reagent was used to extract total RNA, and RNA quality was then checked on an Agilent 2100 Bioanalyzer.

This clonotype was recorded many times. No cognate antigen has been identified for it. Base quality data are lacking; no much larger clone is found one base away. TCR beta CDR3 regions were amplified from RNA transcripts. A first-round RT-PCR of the TCR CDR3 used the HTBI primer set with the Qiagen OneStep RT-PCR kit. Libraries were constructed in a second round of multiplex PCR, after which size selection and purification were performed. Paired-end sequencing of the libraries was performed with 100 bp reads on an Illumina HiSeq2000. Turning to the authors' computational methods: SOAPnuke was used to process the raw data, throwing out any read that contained adapters or uncalled bases, had a mean Phred below 15, or lacked an exact constant-primer or identifier match. COPE v1.2.5 was used to merge the high-quality paired reads, and each unique nucleotide sequence was defined as a clonotype. Clonotypes were aligned to IMGT TRBV, TRBD and TRBJ reference segments using MiTCR v1.1. Only V-J combinations with frequency above 0.0001, covering 99.2% of repertoires, were analysed. The TCS score was defined as the ratio of F50 (clonal expansion) to E x V (chaos), calculated using BLOSUM62-based TCRdist between CDR3 peptides within each V-J. Welch's t-statistics and random forest reduced some 510 V-J features to roughly 13, which were used in a naive Bayes classifier (R e1071). TCRdb redid the processing of the public reads, applying fastp at Q25 and MiXCR, and retained in-frame beta chains. Records with the same CDR3 protein are collapsed into one entry carrying the most frequent genes and DNA. These V and J calls rely on TCRdb rather than the paper's analysis. In this sample the table shows about 500,000 distinct CDR3 sequences, approximately 15% of which occur a single time. The ten largest account for approximately 18% of the sample.

Results and caveats for the whole study, not just this receptor: In validation, the model predicted progression to ophthalmopathy with 65% to 71% sensitivity and over 72% specificity, a median of about six months before onset. Sample size was not statistically predetermined, and investigators were not blinded to group allocation. Blood samples also contained most of the expanded thyroid clonotypes (frequency above 0.001), which suggests that blood repertoires may reflect thyroid immune responses. Ophthalmopathy was separated from stable hyperthyroidism by a 13 V-J signature model, with around 90% sensitivity and around 81% specificity obtained in cross-validation and 80%/75% obtained in testing.

This TCR was sampled from a young woman with Graves' hyperthyroidism. The V gene is TRBV12-3 or TRBV12-4 and the J gene is TRBJ2-1, and possibly TRBD1, on 7 matching bases. The sequenced material came from blood. Here is the DNA: TGTGCCAGCACCACCCGGACAGGAGGGAATGAGCAGTTCTTC. It specifies CASTTRTGGNEQFF.